The TCR beta chain described here comes from a study of neurological immune-mediated disorders. V lost 0 bases and J lost 0; bases outside the gene matches: 10. Germline lookup yields CDR1 SGHKS and CDR2 YYEKEE (reference sequence). The CDR3 loop spans 19 amino acids. MiXCR, run by TCRdb on the 5' RACE reads, gives a single entry per CDR3 protein. The sample includes about 50,000 distinct CDR3 sequences, around 16% of them seen just once. This clonotype has a count of ten or more. The origin of this receptor is a man aged 55 to 70 in good health. The chain combines TRBV5-5 with TRBJ2-1; 9 positions match TRBD2. The sample taken for sequencing was PBMCs. The DNA for the CDR3 is TGTGCCAGCAGCTTGGGGGGGGGCCTAGCGGGGTCCTCCTACAATGAGCAGTTCTTC. Protein: CASSLGGGLAGSSYNEQFF.